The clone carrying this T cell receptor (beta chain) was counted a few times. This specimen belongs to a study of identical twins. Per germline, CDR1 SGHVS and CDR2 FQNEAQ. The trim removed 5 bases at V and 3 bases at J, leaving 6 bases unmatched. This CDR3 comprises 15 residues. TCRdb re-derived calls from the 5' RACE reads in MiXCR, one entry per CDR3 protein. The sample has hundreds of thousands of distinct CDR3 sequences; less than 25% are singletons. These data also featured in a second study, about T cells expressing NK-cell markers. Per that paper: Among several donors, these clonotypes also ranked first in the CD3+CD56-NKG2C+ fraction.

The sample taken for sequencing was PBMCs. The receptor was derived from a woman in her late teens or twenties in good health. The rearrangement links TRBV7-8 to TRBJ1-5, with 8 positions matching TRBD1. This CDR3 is CASSHGQGYNQPQHF. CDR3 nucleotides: TGTGCCAGCAGCCATGGACAGGGCTACAATCAGCCCCAGCATTTT.